This T cell receptor beta chain was recorded in a study of neurological immune-mediated disorders. Study in general: Among the 34 patients with multiple sclerosis, approximately 31 were relapsing-remitting, while 3 were secondary progressive.

Study results and limitations: The most TCR clonal expansion was seen in HTLV-1-associated myelopathy, whereas the least was seen in multiple sclerosis, below the level in healthy controls. No sharing of CDR3 amino acid sequences was observed among expanded clones across subjects, suggesting private repertoires in all groups.

At least ten counts were recorded for this clonotype. What it binds is not known. Deletions cut 4 bases from V and 3 bases from J, with 16 bases between. The CDR3 covers 16 residues. Germline V lookup: CDR1 SEHNR, CDR2 FQNEAQ (reference sequence). TCRdb itself ran the 5' RACE reads through MiXCR, one entry per CDR3 protein. In the table there are about 120,000 distinct CDR3 sequences, 3% to 3.5% of which are singletons. The chain joins TRBV7-9 to TRBJ2-1; D might be TRBD2 (7 bases). The receptor's source is a woman younger than 45 with multiple sclerosis. Sequencing was carried out using PBMCs. The CDR3 protein is CASSSLGGDIYNEQFF. In nucleotides, the CDR3 is TGTGCCAGCAGCTCCCTAGGGGGGGACATCTACAATGAGCAGTTCTTC.